These 6 T cell receptor beta chains originate from one sample sequenced in a study of T cell clonotyping in hematopoietic cell transplantation. Data came from immunoSEQ multiplex PCR; TCRdb stores just in-frame clones and leaves some out. The sample gives some 14,000 clones, 86% of which show up once; roughly 13% is in the top ten. This sample comprised PBMCs, obtained 100 days after allogeneic stem cell transplant. The receptor source for this set is a male patient aged 45-60 years who had an allogeneic stem cell transplant from an unrelated donor, so T cells may come from the graft donor. Some clones in this sample may be carry-over from other donors' samples.

The chain carries TRBV7-9 and TRBJ1-1; the D gene is possibly TRBD1 (5 bases). The CDR3 has 12 residues. The germline V and J ends were trimmed by 7 bases and 6 bases, with 12 bases remaining between them. From germline, CDR1 is SEHNR and CDR2 FQNEAQ (reference sequence). The DNA for the CDR3 is TGTGCCAGCACCTGGGGGGGACCTGAAGCTTTCTTT. It translates to CASTWGGPEAFF. Complete variable domain (other parts from reference TRBV7-9 and TRBJ1-1): DTGVSQNPRHKITKRGQNVTFRCDPISEHNRLYWYRQTLGQGPEFLTYFQNEAQLEKSRLLSDRFSAERPKGSFSTLEIQRTEQGDSAMYLCASTWGGPEAFFGQGTRLTVV.

The chain has TRBV15 and TRBJ2-5; 8 bases agree with TRBD1. J gave up 2 bases and V 9 bases, and 2 bases lay outside the gene matches. CDR1 and CDR2 from the germline V gene are LNHNV and YYDKDF (reference sequence). The CDR3 totals 12 residues. The chain's CDR3 is CATNRGQETQYF. The CDR3 nucleotides read TGTGCCACAAACAGGGGGCAAGAGACCCAGTACTTC. Together with reference TRBV15 and TRBJ2-5, the CDR3 gives the full variable domain: DAMVIQNPRYQVTQFGKPVTLSCSQTLNHNVMYWYQQKSSQAPKLLFHYYDKDFNNEADTPDNFQSRRPNTSFCFLDIRSPGLGDTAMYLCATNRGQETQYFGPGTRLLVL.

This clone showed up just a few times. The junction and the germline gene differ at one end; a read error may be behind it. The CDR3 loop reads CASTLGSWLNF. CDR3 nucleotide sequence: TGTGCCAGCACCCTGGGGTCGTGGCTGAACTTC. The V gene is TRBV2, the J gene TRBJ2-5; D is unclear. The CDR3 runs to 11 residues. The germline gives CDR1 SNHLY, CDR2 FYNNEI.

J is TRBJ1-5 and V is TRBV16; no reliable D call. Deletions cut 5 bases from V and 2 bases from J, with 10 bases between. The germline V gene encodes CDR1 KGHSY and CDR2 FQNENV. There are 14 residues in the CDR3. CDR3 residues: CASSNGRGNQPQHF. The CDR3 nucleotides read TGTGCCAGCAGCAATGGCCGGGGCAATCAGCCCCAGCATTTT. The full variable domain, completed using reference TRBV16 and TRBJ1-5, is GEEVAQTPKHLVRGEGQKAKLYCAPIKGHSYVFWYQQVLKNEFKFLISFQNENVFDETGMPKERFSAKCLPNSPCSLEIQATKLEDSAVYFCASSNGRGNQPQHFGDGTRLSIL.

The chain employs TRBV7-3 and TRBJ2-5; D is ambiguous. With 2 bases removed from V and 2 bases from J, the gap between germline ends came to 6 bases. The CDR3 length is 13 residues. CDR1 is SGHTA, CDR2 FQGTGA, per germline. CDR3 protein: CASSLGVQETQYF. The CDR3 nucleotides are TGTGCCAGCAGCTTAGGGGTACAAGAGACCCAGTACTTC. The variable domain in full, completed from reference TRBV7-3 and TRBJ2-5, reads GAGVSQTPSNKVTEKGKYVELRCDPISGHTALYWYRQSLGQGPEFLIYFQGTGAADDSGLPNDRFFAVRPEGSVSTLKIQRTERGDSAVYLCASSLGVQETQYFGPGTRLLVL.

The gene calls are TRBV6-1 and TRBJ1-2; no clear D gene. V was shortened by 8 bases and J by 2 bases, with 18 bases between the two germline ends. Germline CDR1 is MNHNS and CDR2 is SASEGT. The CDR3 consists of 15 residues. Here the CDR3 reads CASRDSITSNYGYTF. The DNA of the CDR3 is TGTGCCAGCCGAGATTCTATCACTTCAAACTATGGCTACACCTTC.